This T cell receptor beta chain was sequenced in a study of blood T cell repertoires in COVID-19. Study-level background: Italy, Spain and the United States were the sources of the convalescent and acute COVID-19 samples. Nucleic acid was either cDNA or gDNA, and it came from T cells, B-cell-depleted T cells, or PBMCs.

Trimming pared 3 bases from V and 2 bases from J, leaving 15 bases between. This CDR3 region has 16 residues. Germline V lookup: CDR1 SGHRS, CDR2 YFSETQ. The authors' processing: Researchers report that nucleated cell counts were estimated from reference gene primer amplification. Clones were read by immunoSEQ multiplex PCR, and TCRdb kept only the in-frame ones, dropping some. Clonal size and the V and J genes are those of that table, whereas D and trimming came from the DNA. The data show under 250,000 clones, with 88% seen just once and roughly 6% held by the top ten. A Seattle source enrolled patients during active infection and followed them longitudinally. This clone was counted a single time.

Source material: peripheral blood. The source of this sequence is a woman aged 30 to 39 with COVID-19, enrolled during active disease. This chain connects TRBV5-1 to TRBJ1-3; D is possibly TRBD1 (5 bases). The CDR3 is CASSSGQGGPGNTIYF. Written as DNA, the CDR3 is TGCGCCAGCAGCTCGGGGCAGGGAGGGCCTGGAAACACCATATATTTT.